The T cell receptor beta chain described here comes from a study of cytotoxic CD8 clonotypes in ibrutinib-treated CLL. V lost 6 bases to trimming and J lost 8 bases, with 13 bases between them. Germline-derived CDR1 and CDR2 are LNHDA and SQIVND (reference sequence). CDR3 length equals 12 residues. This clone was counted a few times. Generated by immunoSEQ multiplex PCR, the TCRdb table keeps only in-frame clones and is missing some. The table lists 150,000 to 200,000 clones, 70% to 90% of them singletons. The chain joins TRBV19 to TRBJ1-2; no reliable D call. The source of this sequence is a human donor with chronic lymphocytic leukemia. Sequences were derived from PBMCs, sampled at disease progression, from a patient treated with ibrutinib. CDR3 sequence reads: CASSEGRWGYTF. For the CDR3, the DNA is TGTGCCAGTAGCGAAGGGCGGTGGGGCTACACCTTC.